A single sample gave rise to the 23 T cell receptor beta chains below, sequenced in a study of blood T cell repertoires in COVID-19. Sequencing was performed with immunoSEQ multiplex PCR; in TCRdb, only in-frame clones are kept and a portion is missing. The sample carries around 100,000 clones, about 88% recorded once. The sequenced sample was peripheral blood. All receptors come from a woman aged 55-70 years with acute or convalescent COVID-19.

The J gene is TRBJ1-5, the V gene TRBV7-2; D might be TRBD1 (5 bases). The CDR3 loop spans 17 amino acids. Trimming shortened V by 5 bases and J by 4 bases, and 21 bases separated the two germline ends. The germline gives CDR1 SGHTA, CDR2 FQGNSA. CDR3: CASSPKGGRGLNQPQHF. CDR3 sequence (DNA): TGTGCCAGCAGCCCTAAAGGTGGGAGGGGCTTAAATCAGCCCCAGCATTTT.

V usage is TRBV5-1 and J usage is TRBJ2-3; tentatively, D is TRBD2 (7 bases). The CDR3 has 14 residues. V lost 2 bases and J 4 bases, leaving 11 bases between the germline ends. Germline-derived CDR1 and CDR2 are SGHRS and YFSETQ. The CDR3 nucleotides are TGCGCCAGCAGCTTCGGCGGGGGCTCAGATACGCAGTATTTT. Encoded protein: CASSFGGGSDTQYF.

For this clone: Germline is not matched at one junction end, which may reflect a read error. The rearrangement joins TRBV7-9 to TRBJ1-4; no definite D call. This CDR3 contains 12 residues. Germline V lookup: CDR1 SEHNR, CDR2 FQNEAQ (reference sequence). The CDR3 spells CASSLERVPRVF. The DNA for the CDR3 is TGTGCCAGCAGCTTGGAGAGGGTGCCGAGGGTTTTT. The whole variable domain, filled in from reference TRBV7-9 and TRBJ1-4, reads DTGVSQNPRHKITKRGQNVTFRCDPISEHNRLYWYRQTLGQGPEFLTYFQNEAQLEKSRLLSDRFSAERPKGSFSTLEIQRTEQGDSAMYLCASSLERVPRVFGSGTQLSVL.

The gene calls are TRBV5-4 and TRBJ1-1; TRBD1 matches at 12 bases. V dropped 3 bases and J dropped 5; count of bases not matched to a gene: 11. The CDR3 runs to 17 residues. Germline V gives CDR1 SGHNT, CDR2 YYREEE (reference sequence). The CDR3 loop is CASSWLPGQGARTEAFF. CDR3 coding DNA: TGTGCCAGCAGCTGGCTACCGGGACAGGGGGCTCGGACTGAAGCTTTCTTT.

The chain has TRBV5-1 and TRBJ2-1; TRBD2 matches 14 bases. V trimming: 0 bases; J trimming: 9 bases; junction bases outside the gene matches: 14. This CDR3 is 19 amino acids long. Germline V gene data show CDR1 as SGHRS and CDR2 as YFSETQ. CDR3 in amino acids: CASSLVGTSGSLRGIEQFF. In nucleotides, the CDR3 is TGCGCCAGCAGCTTGGTTGGGACTAGCGGGAGTTTGCGGGGGATTGAGCAGTTCTTC.

The CDR3 DNA follows: TGTGCCAGCAGTGGCTCAACAGGGGGTGCGTACGAGCAGTACTTC. Its translation: CASSGSTGGAYEQYF. The J gene is TRBJ2-7, the V gene TRBV2, with 8 bases matching TRBD1. The CDR3 has 15 residues. With 4 bases clipped from V and 4 bases from J, the junction kept 9 bases outside the gene matches. Germline V gives CDR1 SNHLY, CDR2 FYNNEI.

The rearrangement joins TRBV4-1 to TRBJ2-4; 7 bases are shared with TRBD1. After removal of 2 bases from V and 1 base from J, the junction contained 23 bases not matched to a gene. This CDR3 comprises 22 residues. From germline, CDR1 is MGHRA and CDR2 YSYEKL. CDR3 sequence (DNA): TGCGCCAGCAGCCAACACATGCCGTCCGACTTTACAGGGGTGGGGGCCAAAAACATTCAGTACTTC. This translates into CASSQHMPSDFTGVGAKNIQYF.

The chain recombines TRBV21-1 with TRBJ1-1. TRBV21-1 has pseudogene status. The CDR3 length is 14 residues. The chain's CDR3 is CASSITTVNTEAFF. CDR3 bases: TGTGCCAGCAGCATTACTACGGTGAACACTGAAGCTTTCTTT.

The rearrangement links TRBV18 to TRBJ2-7, with 7 bases identical to TRBD2. The trim removed 0 bases at V and 5 bases at J, leaving 7 bases unmatched. The germline V gene encodes CDR1 KGHSH and CDR2 LQKENI. The CDR3 runs to 15 residues. CDR3 in amino acids: CASSPPGTGGNEQYF. For the CDR3, the DNA is TGTGCCAGCTCACCACCGGGGACCGGGGGGAACGAGCAGTACTTC. Filled out from reference TRBV18 and TRBJ2-7, the complete variable domain reads NAGVMQNPRHLVRRRGQEARLRCSPMKGHSHVYWYRQLPEEGLKFMVYLQKENIIDESGMPKERFSAEFPKEGPSILRIQQVVRGDSAAYFCASSPPGTGGNEQYFGPGTRLTVT.

The CDR3 sequence: CASSLLAGNEQFF. The CDR3 DNA follows: TGCGCCAGCAGCTTGTTAGCGGGGAATGAGCAGTTCTTC. The chain employs TRBV5-1 and TRBJ2-1, with 8 bases that match TRBD2. The CDR3 spans 13 residues. Losses at the gene ends were 1 base for V and 7 bases for J; bases not matched to a gene: 1. Germline V lookup: CDR1 SGHRS, CDR2 YFSETQ.

V usage is TRBV27 and J usage is TRBJ2-3; TRBD2 aligns across 12 bases. With 3 bases clipped from V and 1 base from J, the junction kept 8 bases outside the gene matches. The length of the CDR3 is 18 residues. CDR1 MNHEY and CDR2 SMNVEV come from the germline V gene (reference sequence). The CDR3 protein is CASSFWLAGGQGTDTQYF. CDR3 nucleotides: TGTGCCAGCAGTTTCTGGCTAGCGGGGGGGCAGGGCACAGATACGCAGTATTTT.

The chain has TRBV30 and TRBJ1-1; no clear D gene. The CDR3 spans 13 residues. Trimming removed 3 bases at V and 0 bases at J, with 8 bases between. Germline CDR1 GTSNPN, CDR2 SVGIG (reference sequence). The CDR3 loop reads CAWSAGMNTEAFF. The CDR3 coding sequence is TGTGCCTGGAGCGCAGGAATGAACACTGAAGCTTTCTTT.

The table lists this clone with a few counts. V and J are TRBV11-3 and TRBJ2-7; 8 positions match TRBD1. The CDR3 extends over 14 amino acids. From germline, CDR1 is SGHNT and CDR2 YENEEA. V shed 4 bases and J 3 bases; nucleotides not matched to a gene: 5. The CDR3 DNA is TGTGCCAGCAGCTCCAGGGGGCGAGGCTACGAGCAGTACTTC. This sequence encodes CASSSRGRGYEQYF.

Only one count was recorded for this clone. The rearrangement links TRBV6-5 to TRBJ1-2; no clear D gene. Trimming cost V 4 bases and J 5 bases, with 11 bases left between them. CDR1 and CDR2 from the germline V gene are MNHEY and SVGAGI. The CDR3 covers 13 residues. DNA for the CDR3: TGTGCCAGCAGTTCAACGGGTTGGTATGGCTACACCTTC. It is translated as CASSSTGWYGYTF.

V gene TRBV5-1 combines with J gene TRBJ1-1; 7 bases are shared with TRBD1. V lost 5 bases to trimming and J lost 6 bases; unmatched junction nucleotides: 10. Germline-derived CDR1 and CDR2 are SGHRS and YFSETQ. The CDR3 is 14 residues long. The CDR3 spells CASRLTGRMSEAFF. Here the CDR3 DNA reads TGCGCCAGCAGGCTGACAGGGAGGATGTCTGAAGCTTTCTTT. Using reference TRBV5-1 and TRBJ1-1 for the parts outside the CDR3, the full variable domain is KAGVTQTPRYLIKTRGQQVTLSCSPISGHRSVSWYQQTPGQGLQFLFEYFSETQRNKGNFPGRFSGRQFSNSRSEMNVSTLELGDSALYLCASRLTGRMSEAFFGQGTRLTVV.

The DNA for the CDR3 is TGTGCCAGCAGCTTATCCGGGACTAATCCTCAAGAGACCCAGTACTTC. This codes for CASSLSGTNPQETQYF. The chain has TRBV11-3 and TRBJ2-5, with TRBD2 matching 7 bases. The CDR3 runs 16 residues. CDR1 SGHNT and CDR2 YENEEA come from the germline V gene. J gave up 2 bases and V 2 bases, and 8 bases lay outside the gene matches.

This chain connects TRBV4-1 to TRBJ2-3; 7 bases line up with TRBD1. Germline values: CDR1 MGHRA, CDR2 YSYEKL. The V gene end was trimmed by 0 bases and the J gene end by 2 bases; junction bases not matched to a gene: 8. The CDR3 totals 17 residues. The CDR3 region has the DNA TGCGCCAGCAGCCAAGATAGGTGGACAGGCAACACAGATACGCAGTATTTT. Translation gives CASSQDRWTGNTDTQYF.

CDR3: CASSPYRRGWETQYF. Here the CDR3 DNA reads TGTGCCAGCTCACCCTACAGGAGGGGTTGGGAGACCCAGTACTTC. The chain joins TRBV18 to TRBJ2-5; D may be TRBD2 (6 bases). The CDR3 extends over 15 amino acids. Germline loops: CDR1 KGHSH, CDR2 LQKENI. V gave up 3 bases and J gave up 5 bases, with 16 bases separating them.

This clone showed up just a few times. The rearrangement uses TRBV7-3 and TRBJ2-2; tentative D call: TRBD2 (7 bases). Germline V gives CDR1 SGHTA, CDR2 FQGTGA. Between the trimmed V and J ends, which lost 5 bases and 5 bases, there was a span of 18 bases. This CDR3 comprises 16 residues. CDR3 in DNA: TGTGCCAGCAGCCGCCCGGGTCGGGGGGCGACCGGGGAGCTGTTTTTT. This translates into CASSRPGRGATGELFF.

V and J are TRBV4-3 and TRBJ1-3; perhaps TRBD1 as D (5 bases). Germline V lookup: CDR1 LGHNA, CDR2 YSLEER. This CDR3 has 15 residues. Trimming took 2 bases from V and 4 from J, leaving 12 bases between them. CDR3 DNA: TGCGCCAGCAGCCAACAAGTAGGGGTAGGAAACACCATATATTTT. Protein product: CASSQQVGVGNTIYF.

This sequence joins TRBV6-5 and TRBJ1-3; no clear D. From germline, CDR1 is MNHEY and CDR2 SVGAGI. The CDR3 spans 12 residues. Trimming removed 9 bases from V and 0 bases from J, with 6 bases in between. The CDR3 nucleotides are TGTGCCAGTCACAGCTCTGGAAACACCATATATTTT. Residues: CASHSSGNTIYF.

The chain recombines TRBV30 with TRBJ1-1, with unresolved D. The CDR3 has 12 amino acids. The V and J ends lost 3 bases and 5 bases respectively, with 10 bases between them. Germline V gene sequence: CDR1 GTSNPN, CDR2 SVGIG (reference sequence). The CDR3 reads CAWRGLRTEAFF. The CDR3 DNA sequence: TGTGCCTGGAGAGGACTCCGGACTGAAGCTTTCTTT. The full variable domain, with the rest looked up from reference TRBV30 and TRBJ1-1, is SQTIHQWPATLVQPVGSPLSLECTVEGTSNPNLYWYRQAAGRGLQLLFYSVGIGQISSEVPQNLSASRPQDRQFILSSKKLLLSDSGFYLCAWRGLRTEAFFGQGTRLTVV.

The chain employs TRBV9 and TRBJ1-1; 9 positions agree with TRBD1. CDR1 and CDR2 (germline): SGDLS, YYNGEE. The CDR3 covers 16 residues. Germline trimming cut 2 bases from V and 4 bases from J; bases unmatched to any gene: 9. The CDR3 bases are TGTGCCAGCAGCGTCGGAGCGGGACAGGGCATCACTGAAGCTTTCTTT. This sequence encodes CASSVGAGQGITEAFF.